The T cell receptor beta chain described here comes from a study of long-term antiretroviral therapy in people with HIV. Researchers ran immunoSEQ v3.0 at survey level. For each individual sample, sequencing targeted 40,000-50,000 T-cell genomes. Sequencing used immunoSEQ multiplex PCR; TCRdb keeps in-frame clones, though not all of them. The sample has approximately 17,000 clones; 70% to 90% are singletons. In this sample, this clone is large. Its antigen is currently unknown. Study results and caveats: When set beside controls, HIV repertoires had CDR3 length ranges that were narrower. Dominating the repertoire at all time points were the clones that expanded before ART.

The V gene lost 0 bases and the J gene lost 15 bases, with 16 bases spanning the gap. There are 14 residues in the CDR3. CDR1 is SGHRS, CDR2 YFSETQ, per germline. None of the participants with HIV were treated outside the United States. The chain couples TRBV5-1 to TRBJ1-6; D uncertain. This TCR came from a man aged 50 to 59 with HIV. Sequences were derived from unsorted PBMCs, sampled 0.7 years before starting antiretroviral therapy. DNA for the CDR3: TGCGCCAGCAGCTTGGGCAAGGCCCCGGATGGCCTCCACTTT. Protein product: CASSLGKAPDGLHF.